One T cell receptor (beta chain) is described in this entry. The antigen remains undetermined. The data were taken from a study of regulatory T cells in long-lasting Graves disease. Broader study findings: Persistent Graves' patients showed reduced TCR diversity versus newly diagnosed patients. The persistent group shared 2,700 or so public clonotypes, more than the approximately 930 shared by new patients.

iRepertoire HTBI primers and Arm-PCR of CDR3 regions built TCR beta libraries. TCRdb processed the multiplex PCR reads anew with MiXCR; each CDR3 protein has one entry. Among just over 600,000 distinct CDR3 sequences, about 15% were seen once, and the ten largest hold about 20%. Time point specified: newly diagnosed GD, antithyroid drugs for less than 3 months. PBMC RNA was the source of the TCR library. The sample was also linked to a second study, of T cells in Graves' hyperthyroidism and ophthalmopathy. That work states: TCR CDR3 underwent first-round RT-PCR with the HTBI primer set.

Sample: peripheral blood mononuclear cells (PBMCs), taken at new diagnosis, from a patient treated with antithyroid drugs. The clonotype originates from a woman younger than 45 with Graves disease.

CDR3 in DNA: TGTGCCAGCAGCGTAGGCGCAGGGTCTTTCTACGAGCAGTACTTC. Protein: CASSVGAGSFYEQYF. This chain connects TRBV9 to TRBJ2-7; D perhaps matches TRBD1 (5 bases). Germline CDR1 and CDR2: SGDLS and YYNGEE. The length of the CDR3 is 15 residues. Trimming left V 0 bases short and J 3 bases short, with 13 bases between.